This record concerns one TCR beta chain sequence. The entry originates in a study of blood T cell repertoires in COVID-19. Here immunoSEQ multiplex PCR was the method, and the copy in TCRdb shows in-frame clones only, minus some. This sample carries under 300,000 clones, around 91% of them seen once, and the ten largest clones take roughly 2.3%. The CDR3 covers 12 residues. Germline-derived CDR1 and CDR2 are GTSNPN and SVGIG (reference sequence). Unmatched junction bases numbered 2, after V lost 4 bases and J lost 6 bases. The V gene is TRBV30, the J gene TRBJ2-1; TRBD2 matches 8 bases. The receptor was isolated from a woman in her late teens or twenties who had recovered from COVID-19. Sequencing input: PBMCs or T cells enriched from blood (not recorded which). The CDR3 DNA follows: TGTGCCTGGAATGGACTAGCCAATGAGCAGTTCTTC. Residues: CAWNGLANEQFF.